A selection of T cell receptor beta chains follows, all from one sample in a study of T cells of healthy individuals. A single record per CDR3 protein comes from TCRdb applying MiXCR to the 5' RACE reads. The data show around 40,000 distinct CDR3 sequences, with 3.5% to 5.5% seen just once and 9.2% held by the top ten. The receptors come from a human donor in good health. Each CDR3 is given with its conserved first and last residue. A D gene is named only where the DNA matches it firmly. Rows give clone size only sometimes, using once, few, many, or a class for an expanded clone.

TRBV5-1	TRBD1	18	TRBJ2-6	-	TGCGCCAGCAGCTTAACTACAGGGGGCGTTTTTAGGGCCAACGTCCTGACTTTC	CASSLTTGGVFRANVLTF
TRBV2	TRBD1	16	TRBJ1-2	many	TGTGCCAGCAGCCTCAGAGCAGGGGGCTTCCCCTATGGCTACACCTTC	CASSLRAGGFPYGYTF
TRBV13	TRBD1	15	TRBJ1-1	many	TGTGCCAGCAGCCAGCCCCCCGGGACAGATACTGAAGCTTTCTTT	CASSQPPGTDTEAFF
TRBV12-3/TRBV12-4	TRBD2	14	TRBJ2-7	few	TGTGCCAGCAGTGGACTAGCGGGGTTATACGAGCAGTACTTC	CASSGLAGLYEQYF
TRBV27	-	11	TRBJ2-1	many	TGTGCCAGCAGTTCCGGGTATGAGCAGTTCTTC	CASSSGYEQFF
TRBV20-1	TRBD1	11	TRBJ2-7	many	TGCAGTGCCCAAGACAGGGGCGAGCAGTACTTC	CSAQDRGEQYF
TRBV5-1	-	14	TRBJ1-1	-	TGCGCCAGCCGTACGGGGGGGTCGTACACTGAAGCTTTCTTT	CASRTGGSYTEAFF
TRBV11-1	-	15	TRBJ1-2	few	TGTGCCAGCAGCTCTGATGGTATCCGGGGCGACGGCTACACCTTC	CASSSDGIRGDGYTF
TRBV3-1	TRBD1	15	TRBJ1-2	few	TGTGCCAGCAGCCAATGGACAGGGGAAAACTATGGCTACACCTTC	CASSQWTGENYGYTF
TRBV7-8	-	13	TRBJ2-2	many	TGTGCCAGCAGCTTACCCTCTCTGCGGGAGCTGTTTTTT	CASSLPSLRELFF
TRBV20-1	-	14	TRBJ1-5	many	TGCAGTGCTCCGGACACGGGTTACAATCAGCCCCAGCATTTT	CSAPDTGYNQPQHF
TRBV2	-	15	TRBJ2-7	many	TGTGCCAGCACAATTGGGGTCCGCGGACCCTACGAGCAGTACTTC	CASTIGVRGPYEQYF
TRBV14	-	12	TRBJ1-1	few	TGTGCCAGCAGCCAAGACCGGAGGATGGCTTTCTTT	CASSQDRRMAFF
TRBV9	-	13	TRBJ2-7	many	TGTGCCAGCAGCCCCCAAGGAGCCTACGAGCAGTACTTC	CASSPQGAYEQYF
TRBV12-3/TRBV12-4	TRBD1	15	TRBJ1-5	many	TGTGCCAGCAGTGTCGGGACAGGGGCATATCAGCCCCAGCATTTT	CASSVGTGAYQPQHF
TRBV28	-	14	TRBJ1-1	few	TGTGCCAGCAGCCCAGCTATAGTGAACACTGAAGCTTTCTTT	CASSPAIVNTEAFF
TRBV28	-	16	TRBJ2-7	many	TGTGCCAGCACCCAACCAGACGGAAACTCCGGGAACGAGCAGTACTTC	CASTQPDGNSGNEQYF
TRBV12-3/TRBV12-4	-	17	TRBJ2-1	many	TGTGCCAGCAGTAGCCAAGGTCTCCGGGTTACTAGGAATGAGCAGTTCTTC	CASSSQGLRVTRNEQFF
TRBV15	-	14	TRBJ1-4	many	TGTGCCACCAGCAGAGATTTCGGAAACGAAAAACTGTTTTTT	CATSRDFGNEKLFF
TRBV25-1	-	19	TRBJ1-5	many	TGTGCCAGCAGTGAATTAGGGCCACCTAACGGCCATAGCAATCAGCCCCAGCATTTT	CASSELGPPNGHSNQPQHF
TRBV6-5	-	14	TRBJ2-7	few	TGTGCCAGCAGCCGGACAGAAGCATACTACGAGCAGTACTTC	CASSRTEAYYEQYF
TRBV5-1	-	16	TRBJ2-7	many	TGCGCCAGCAGCTTGGAGGGTTGGACAAGTTCCTACGAGCAGTACTTC	CASSLEGWTSSYEQYF